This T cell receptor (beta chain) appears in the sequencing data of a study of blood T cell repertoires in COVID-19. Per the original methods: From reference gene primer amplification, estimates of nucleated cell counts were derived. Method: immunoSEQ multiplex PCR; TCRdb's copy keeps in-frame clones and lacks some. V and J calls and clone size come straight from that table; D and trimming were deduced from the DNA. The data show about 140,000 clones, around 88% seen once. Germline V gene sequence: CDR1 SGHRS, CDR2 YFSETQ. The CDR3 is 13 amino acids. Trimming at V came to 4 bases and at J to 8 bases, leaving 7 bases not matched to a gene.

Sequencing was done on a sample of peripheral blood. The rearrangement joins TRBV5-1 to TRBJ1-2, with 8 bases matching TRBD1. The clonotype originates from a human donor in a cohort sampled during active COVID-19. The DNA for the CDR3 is TGCGCCAGCAGCCAAGGACAGGGTCTAGGCTACACCTTC. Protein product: CASSQGQGLGYTF.